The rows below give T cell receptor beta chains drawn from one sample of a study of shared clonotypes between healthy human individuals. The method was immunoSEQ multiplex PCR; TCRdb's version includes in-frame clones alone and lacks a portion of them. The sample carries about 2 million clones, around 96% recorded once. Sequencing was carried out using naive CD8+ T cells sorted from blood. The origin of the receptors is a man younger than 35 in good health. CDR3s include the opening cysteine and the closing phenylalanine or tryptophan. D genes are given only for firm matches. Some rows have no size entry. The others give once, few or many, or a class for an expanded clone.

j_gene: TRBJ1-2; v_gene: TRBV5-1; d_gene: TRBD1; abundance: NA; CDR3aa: CASSQGQGDGYTF; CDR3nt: TGCGCCAGCAGCCAGGGACAGGGGGACGGCTACACCTTC
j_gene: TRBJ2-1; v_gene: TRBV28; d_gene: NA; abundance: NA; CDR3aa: CASSSSREGEIYNEQFF; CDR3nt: TGTGCCAGCAGTTCCTCCCGAGAGGGGGAAATCTACAATGAGCAGTTCTTC
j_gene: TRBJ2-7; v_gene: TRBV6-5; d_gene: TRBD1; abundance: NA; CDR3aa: CASSYSIGQVSYEQYF; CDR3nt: TGTGCCAGCAGTTACTCGATAGGACAGGTCTCCTACGAGCAGTACTTC
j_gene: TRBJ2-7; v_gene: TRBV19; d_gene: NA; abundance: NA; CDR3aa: CASSIDLPPDGLYEQYF; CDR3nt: TGTGCCAGTAGTATAGATCTCCCACCGGACGGACTCTACGAGCAGTACTTC
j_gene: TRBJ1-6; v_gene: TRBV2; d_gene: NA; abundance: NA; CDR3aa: CASRLSPTLNRDSESPYNSPLHF; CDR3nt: TGTGCCAGCCGTCTGTCCCCTACCCTCAACCGGGACTCAGAATCCCCGTATAATTCACCCCTCCACTTT
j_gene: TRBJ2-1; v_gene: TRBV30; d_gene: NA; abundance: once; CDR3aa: CAWTPYNEQFF; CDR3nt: TGTGCCTGGACGCCTTACAATGAGCAGTTCTTC
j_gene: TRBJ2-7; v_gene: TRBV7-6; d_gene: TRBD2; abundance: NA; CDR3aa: CASSLSTSGLYEQYF; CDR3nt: TGTGCCAGCAGCTTATCGACTAGCGGGCTTTACGAGCAGTACTTC
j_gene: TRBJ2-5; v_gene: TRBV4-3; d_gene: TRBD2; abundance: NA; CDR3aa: CASSDETTSGATQYF; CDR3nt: TGCGCCAGCAGCGACGAGACGACTAGCGGGGCGACCCAGTACTTC
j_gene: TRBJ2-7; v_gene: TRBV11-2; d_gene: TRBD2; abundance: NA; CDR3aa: CASSLPRWAGAYEQYF; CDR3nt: TGTGCCAGCAGCTTACCACGGTGGGCGGGGGCCTACGAGCAGTACTTC
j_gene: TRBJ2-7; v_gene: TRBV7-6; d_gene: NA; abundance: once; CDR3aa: CASSLIPDAHEQYF; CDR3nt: TGTGCCAGCAGTCTAATCCCTGATGCCCACGAGCAGTACTTC
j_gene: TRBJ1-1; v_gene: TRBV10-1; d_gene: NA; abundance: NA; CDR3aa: CASSEFGETVPNTEAFF; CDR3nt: TGCGCCAGCAGTGAGTTTGGGGAAACAGTCCCAAACACTGAAGCTTTCTTT
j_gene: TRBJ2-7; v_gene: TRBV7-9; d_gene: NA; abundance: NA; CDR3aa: CASSLFSSLDEQYF; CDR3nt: TGTGCCAGCAGCTTATTCTCCAGTCTGGACGAGCAGTACTTC
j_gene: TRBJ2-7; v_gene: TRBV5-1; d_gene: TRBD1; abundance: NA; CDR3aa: CASTPDRALTYEQYF; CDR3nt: TGCGCCAGCACCCCAGACAGGGCGCTTACCTACGAGCAGTACTTC
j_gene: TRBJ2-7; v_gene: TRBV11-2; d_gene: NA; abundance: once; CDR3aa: CASSQSATYEQYF; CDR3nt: TGTGCCAGCAGCCAATCGGCCACATACGAGCAGTACTTC
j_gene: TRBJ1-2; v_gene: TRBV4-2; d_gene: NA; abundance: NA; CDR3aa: CASSSRGLGDGYTF; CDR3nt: TGTGCCAGCAGCTCCAGGGGCCTCGGGGATGGCTACACCTTC
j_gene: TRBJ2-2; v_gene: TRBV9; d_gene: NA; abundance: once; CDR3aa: CASSAVDTGELFF; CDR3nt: TGTGCCAGCAGCGCGGTAGACACCGGGGAGCTGTTTTTT
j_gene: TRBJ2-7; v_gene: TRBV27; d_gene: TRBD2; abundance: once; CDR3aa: CASSLNGLAQLSYEQYF; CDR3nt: TGTGCCAGCAGTTTAAACGGACTAGCGCAACTCTCCTACGAGCAGTACTTC
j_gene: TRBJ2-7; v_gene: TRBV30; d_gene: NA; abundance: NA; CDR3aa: CAWRTPGVYEQYF; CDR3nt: TGTGCCTGGAGAACCCCAGGGGTCTACGAGCAGTACTTC
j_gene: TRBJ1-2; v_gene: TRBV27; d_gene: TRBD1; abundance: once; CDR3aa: CASRTGTGGPLNYGYTF; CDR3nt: TGTGCCAGTAGGACCGGGACAGGGGGCCCCCTTAACTATGGCTACACCTTC
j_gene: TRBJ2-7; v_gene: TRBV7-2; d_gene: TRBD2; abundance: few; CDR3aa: CASSLGASGYEQYF; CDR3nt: TGTGCCAGCAGCTTAGGGGCTAGCGGCTACGAGCAGTACTTC
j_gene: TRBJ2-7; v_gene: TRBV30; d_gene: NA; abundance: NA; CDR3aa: CAWSVGRPDDSYEQYF; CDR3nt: TGTGCCTGGAGTGTGGGCAGGCCCGACGATAGCTACGAGCAGTACTTC
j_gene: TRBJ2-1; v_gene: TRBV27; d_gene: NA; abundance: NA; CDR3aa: CASSEGGFYNEQFF; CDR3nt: TGTGCCAGCAGTGAAGGGGGGTTCTACAATGAGCAGTTCTTC
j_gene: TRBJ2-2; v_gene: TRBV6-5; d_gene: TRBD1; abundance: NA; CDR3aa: CASSYQQGITGELFF; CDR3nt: TGTGCCAGCAGTTACCAACAGGGGATTACCGGGGAGCTGTTTTTT
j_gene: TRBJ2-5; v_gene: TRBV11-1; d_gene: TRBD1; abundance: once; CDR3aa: CASSLEDRGAQETQYF; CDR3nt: TGTGCCAGCAGCTTGGAAGACAGGGGAGCACAAGAGACCCAGTACTTC
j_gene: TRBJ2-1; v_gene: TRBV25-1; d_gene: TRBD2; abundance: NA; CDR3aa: CASSGGRLGPSYNEQFF; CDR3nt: TGTGCCAGCAGTGGCGGGAGACTGGGCCCCTCCTACAATGAGCAGTTCTTC
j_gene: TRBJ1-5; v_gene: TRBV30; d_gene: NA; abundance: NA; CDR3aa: CAWSSPGQPQHF; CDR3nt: TGTGCCTGGAGTTCTCCAGGTCAGCCCCAGCATTTT